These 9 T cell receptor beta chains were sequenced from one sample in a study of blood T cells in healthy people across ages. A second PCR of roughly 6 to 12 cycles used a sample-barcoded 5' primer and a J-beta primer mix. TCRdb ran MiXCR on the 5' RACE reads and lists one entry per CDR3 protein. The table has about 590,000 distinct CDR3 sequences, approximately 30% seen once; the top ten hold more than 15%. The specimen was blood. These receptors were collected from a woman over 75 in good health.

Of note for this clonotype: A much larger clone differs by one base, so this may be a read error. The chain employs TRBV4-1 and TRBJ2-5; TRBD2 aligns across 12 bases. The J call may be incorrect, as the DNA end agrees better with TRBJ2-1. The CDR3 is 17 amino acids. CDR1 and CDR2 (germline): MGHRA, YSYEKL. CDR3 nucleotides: TGCGCCAGCAGCCACCAGACTAGCGGGGGCCTACAAGAGACCCAGTTCTTC. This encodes CASSHQTSGGLQETQFF.

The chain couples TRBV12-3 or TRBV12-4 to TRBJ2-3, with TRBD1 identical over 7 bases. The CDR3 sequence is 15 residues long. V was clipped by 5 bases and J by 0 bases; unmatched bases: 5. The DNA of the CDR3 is TGTGCCAGCAGTATTACAGGGGTGAGCACAGATACGCAGTATTTT. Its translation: CASSITGVSTDTQYF.

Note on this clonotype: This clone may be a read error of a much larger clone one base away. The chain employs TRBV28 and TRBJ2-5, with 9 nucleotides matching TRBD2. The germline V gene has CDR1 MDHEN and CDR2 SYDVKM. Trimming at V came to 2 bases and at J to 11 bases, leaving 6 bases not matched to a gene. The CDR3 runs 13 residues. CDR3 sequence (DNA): TGTGCCAGCAGTTTAAGGGCTAGCGGGGAGCAGTACTTC. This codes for CASSLRASGEQYF.

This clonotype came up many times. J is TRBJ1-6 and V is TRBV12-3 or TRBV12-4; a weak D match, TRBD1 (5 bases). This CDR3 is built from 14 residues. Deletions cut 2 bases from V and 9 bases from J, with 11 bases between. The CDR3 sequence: CASSLSQGSSPLHF. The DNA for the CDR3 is TGTGCCAGCAGTTTATCCCAGGGAAGTTCACCCCTCCACTTT.

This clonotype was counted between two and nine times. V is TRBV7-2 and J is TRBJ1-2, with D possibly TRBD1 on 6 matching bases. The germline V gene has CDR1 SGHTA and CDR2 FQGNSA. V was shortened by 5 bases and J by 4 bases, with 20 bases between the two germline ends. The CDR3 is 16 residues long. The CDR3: CASSLIPGQPFYGYTF. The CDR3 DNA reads TGTGCCAGCAGCCTAATTCCCGGACAGCCTTTCTATGGCTACACCTTC.

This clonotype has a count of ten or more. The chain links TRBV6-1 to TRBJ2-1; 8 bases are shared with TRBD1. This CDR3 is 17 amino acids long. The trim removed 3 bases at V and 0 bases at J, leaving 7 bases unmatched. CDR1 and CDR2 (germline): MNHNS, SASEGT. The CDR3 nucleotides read TGTGCCAGCAGTGAGGACCCCGGGACAGGCTCCTACAATGAGCAGTTCTTC. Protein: CASSEDPGTGSYNEQFF.

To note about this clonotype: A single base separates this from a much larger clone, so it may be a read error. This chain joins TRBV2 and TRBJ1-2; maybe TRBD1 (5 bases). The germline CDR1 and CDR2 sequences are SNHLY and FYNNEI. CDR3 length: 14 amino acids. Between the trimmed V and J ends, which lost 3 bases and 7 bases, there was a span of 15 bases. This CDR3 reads CASSDWQGISGYTF. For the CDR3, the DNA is TGTGCCAGCAGTGACTGGCAGGGAATAAGTGGCTACACCTTC.

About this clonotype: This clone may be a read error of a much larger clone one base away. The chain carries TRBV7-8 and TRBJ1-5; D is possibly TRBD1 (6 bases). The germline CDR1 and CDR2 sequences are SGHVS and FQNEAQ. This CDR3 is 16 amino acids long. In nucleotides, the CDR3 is TGTGCCAGCAGCACCATCGACAGGATGGGCAATCAGCTCCAGCATTTT. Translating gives CASSTIDRMGNQLQHF.

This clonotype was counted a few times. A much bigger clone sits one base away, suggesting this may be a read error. The CDR3 DNA follows: TGTGCCAGCAGTTACCCGCTAGCGGGGGGGCCCTTGTACAATGAGCAGTACTTC. The encoded protein is CASSYPLAGGPLYNEQYF. The rearrangement uses TRBV6-2 or TRBV6-3 and TRBJ2-7; 12 bases line up with TRBD2. Germline CDR1 reads MNHEY; CDR2 reads SVGEGT. The CDR3 consists of 18 residues. V lost 2 bases and J lost 7; bases outside the gene matches: 15.